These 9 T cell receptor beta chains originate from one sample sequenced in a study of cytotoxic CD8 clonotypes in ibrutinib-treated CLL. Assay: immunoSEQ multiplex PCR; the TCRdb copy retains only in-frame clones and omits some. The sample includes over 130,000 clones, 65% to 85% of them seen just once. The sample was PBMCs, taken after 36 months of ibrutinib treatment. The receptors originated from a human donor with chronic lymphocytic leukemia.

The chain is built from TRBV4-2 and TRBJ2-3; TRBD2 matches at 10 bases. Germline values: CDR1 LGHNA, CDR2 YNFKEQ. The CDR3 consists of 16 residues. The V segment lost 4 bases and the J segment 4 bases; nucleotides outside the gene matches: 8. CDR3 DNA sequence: TGTGCCAGCAGCCCCCGTGATAGCGGGAGGTCAGATACGCAGTATTTT. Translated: CASSPRDSGRSDTQYF.

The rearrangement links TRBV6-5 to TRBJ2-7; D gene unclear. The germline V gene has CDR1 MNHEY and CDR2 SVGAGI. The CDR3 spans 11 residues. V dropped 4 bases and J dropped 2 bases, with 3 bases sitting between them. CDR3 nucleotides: TGTGCCAGCAGTTCAGCCTACGAGCAGTACTTC. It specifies CASSSAYEQYF.

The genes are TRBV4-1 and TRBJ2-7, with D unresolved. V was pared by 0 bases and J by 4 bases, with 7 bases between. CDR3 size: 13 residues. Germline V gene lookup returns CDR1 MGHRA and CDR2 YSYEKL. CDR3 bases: TGCGCCAGCAGCCAAGATATGGGGTACGAGCAGTACTTC. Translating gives CASSQDMGYEQYF.

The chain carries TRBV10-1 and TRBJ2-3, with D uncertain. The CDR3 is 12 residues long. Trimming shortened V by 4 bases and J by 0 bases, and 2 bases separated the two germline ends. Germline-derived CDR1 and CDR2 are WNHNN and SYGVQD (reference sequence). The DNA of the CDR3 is TGCGCCAGCAGTGGAAGCACAGATACGCAGTATTTT. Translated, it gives CASSGSTDTQYF.

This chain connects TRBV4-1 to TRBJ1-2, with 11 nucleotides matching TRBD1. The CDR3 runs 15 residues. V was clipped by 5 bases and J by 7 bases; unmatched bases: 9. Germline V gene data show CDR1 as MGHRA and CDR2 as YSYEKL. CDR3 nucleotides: TGCGCCAGCAGCGCTCAGGACAGGGGGCTGGGTGGCTACACCTTC. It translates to CASSAQDRGLGGYTF.

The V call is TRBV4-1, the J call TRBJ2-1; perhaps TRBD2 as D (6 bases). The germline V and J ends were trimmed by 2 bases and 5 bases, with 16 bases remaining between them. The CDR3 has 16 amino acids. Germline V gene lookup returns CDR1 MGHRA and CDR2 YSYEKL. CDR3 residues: CASSQPGRTPHNEQFF. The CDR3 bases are TGCGCCAGCAGCCAACCGGGGAGGACCCCCCACAATGAGCAGTTCTTC.

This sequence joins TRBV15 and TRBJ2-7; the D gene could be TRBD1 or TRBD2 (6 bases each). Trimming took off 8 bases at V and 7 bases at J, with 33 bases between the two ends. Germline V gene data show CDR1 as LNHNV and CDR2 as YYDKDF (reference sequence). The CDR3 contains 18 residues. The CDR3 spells CATQTLASDTRGFGEQYF. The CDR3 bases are TGTGCCACCCAAACCCTGGCTAGCGACACTAGGGGGTTCGGGGAGCAGTACTTC.

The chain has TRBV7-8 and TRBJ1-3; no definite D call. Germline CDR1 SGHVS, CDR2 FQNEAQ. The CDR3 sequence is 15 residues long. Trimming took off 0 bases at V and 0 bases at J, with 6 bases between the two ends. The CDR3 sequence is CASSLALNSGNTIYF. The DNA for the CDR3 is TGTGCCAGCAGCTTAGCGCTAAACTCTGGAAACACCATATATTTT.

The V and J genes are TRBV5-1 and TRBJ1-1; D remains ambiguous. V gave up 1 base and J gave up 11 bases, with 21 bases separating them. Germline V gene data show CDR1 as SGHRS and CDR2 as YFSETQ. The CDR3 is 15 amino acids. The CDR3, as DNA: TGCGCCAGCAGCTTGAATCTGGTCGCCGCCGGACGGGCTTTCTTT. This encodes CASSLNLVAAGRAFF.